The subject of this entry is one T cell receptor (beta chain). Its cognate antigen is unknown. V lost 5 bases and J lost 5; bases outside the gene matches: 4. This CDR3 is built from 14 residues. Germline assignment: CDR1 MNHNS and CDR2 SASEGT. The assay was immunoSEQ multiplex PCR, and TCRdb's table has in-frame clones only and misses some. Of approximately 61,000 clones in the sample, roughly 81% were seen once. This sample is drawn from a study of a mutant IDH1 vaccine in newly diagnosed glioma. Whole-study context: Vaccination began 4-6 weeks post radiotherapy alone, or with temozolomide cycles. The timing of visit V12 was week 35, and that of visit V13 was week 47.

Sample time point: week 35, safety follow-up. One vaccine dose held 300 ug of mutant IDH1 20-mer peptide and came with topical imiquimod. Study-wide results and limits: Top-clonotype changes in peripheral T cells seemed unrelated to pseudoprogression. It was about 95% of patients that developed vaccine-induced immune responses.

This specimen consisted of PBMCs, obtained from a glioma patient whose treatment included an IDH1 peptide vaccine. The sequence came from a man aged 40-49 years with glioma. V gene TRBV6-1 combines with J gene TRBJ1-4, with TRBD1 identical over 8 bases. This CDR3 is CASSPRTGNEKLFF. As DNA, the CDR3 is TGTGCCAGCAGTCCCCGGACAGGGAATGAAAAACTGTTTTTT.